Listed below are T cell receptor beta chains from one sample, sequenced in a study of T cells after yellow fever vaccination. MiXCR, run by TCRdb on the 5' RACE reads, gives a single entry per CDR3 protein. The data show roughly 49,000 distinct CDR3 sequences, roughly 7% seen once. The material sequenced was CD8+ T cells sorted from PBMCs, taken less than 16 days after the first yellow fever vaccination. The source is a man younger than 35 who received the YFV17D yellow fever vaccine. Each CDR3 is given with its conserved first and last residue. The D gene is left open where the match is weak. The listing skips clone size in some rows; elsewhere it reads once, few, many or a size class.

DNA: TGCGCCAGCAGCTTGACGGGGGCGGGGAACACTGAAGCTTTCTTT
CDR3: CASSLTGAGNTEAFF
D: .
size: many
J: TRBJ1-1
V: TRBV5-1

DNA: TGCAGTGCTCGGGGCTGGTTGTACTATGGCTACACCTTC
CDR3: CSARGWLYYGYTF
D: .
size: many
J: TRBJ1-2
V: TRBV20-1

DNA: TGTGCCAGCAGCTTAGTGCGCGCTTTCCCAGATACGCAGTATTTT
CDR3: CASSLVRAFPDTQYF
D: .
size: many
J: TRBJ2-3
V: TRBV7-9

DNA: TGTGCCAGCAGCTCGGACGGAAGCTCCTACAATGAGCAGTTCTTC
CDR3: CASSSDGSSYNEQFF
D: .
size: .
J: TRBJ2-1
V: TRBV5-5

DNA: TGTGCCAGCAGCGACCGGACAATCAACACCGGGGAGCTGTTTTTT
CDR3: CASSDRTINTGELFF
D: .
size: many
J: TRBJ2-2
V: TRBV7-6

DNA: TGTGCCAGCAGCACCTCCCCAGCGGGAGAAGAGCAGTTCTTC
CDR3: CASSTSPAGEEQFF
D: .
size: many
J: TRBJ2-1
V: TRBV21-1

DNA: TGCGCCAGCAGCCAAGTACCGGGACAGGGGCGAAGTGGCTACACCTTC
CDR3: CASSQVPGQGRSGYTF
D: TRBD1
size: few
J: TRBJ1-2
V: TRBV4-3

DNA: TGCAGTGCTAGGGACAGGTTTACCTACGAGCAGTACTTC
CDR3: CSARDRFTYEQYF
D: TRBD1
size: many
J: TRBJ2-7
V: TRBV20-1

DNA: TGCAGTGCTCCCGGGGAGCGGGGGGCTGATACGCAGTATTTT
CDR3: CSAPGERGADTQYF
D: TRBD2
size: many
J: TRBJ2-3
V: TRBV20-1

DNA: TGTGCCAGCAGCTATACAGGGGGCAGAAGGACCGGGGAGCTGTTTTTT
CDR3: CASSYTGGRRTGELFF
D: TRBD1
size: .
J: TRBJ2-2
V: TRBV27

DNA: TGCGCCAGCAGCCAAGTCTCATCCGGCGGGGATGAGCAGTTCTTC
CDR3: CASSQVSSGGDEQFF
D: .
size: many
J: TRBJ2-1
V: TRBV4-3